Each of the 10 T cell receptor beta chains below was sequenced from the same sample in a study of blood T cell repertoires in COVID-19. Produced via immunoSEQ multiplex PCR; TCRdb's table is partial and in-frame only. Altogether roughly 250,000 clones are present, about 73% being singletons, with the ten largest covering around 3.2%. Source material: peripheral blood. The source of these receptors is a woman of 80 years or more with acute or convalescent COVID-19.

This clone was picked up one time. This sequence joins TRBV2 and TRBJ1-1; D is possibly TRBD1 (5 bases). The V gene lost 4 bases and the J gene lost 0 bases, with 12 bases spanning the gap. CDR1 SNHLY and CDR2 FYNNEI come from the germline V gene. There are 15 residues in the CDR3. The CDR3 sequence is CASSVEQGMNTEAFF. The CDR3 bases are TGTGCCAGCAGTGTAGAGCAGGGCATGAACACTGAAGCTTTCTTT.

There are a few counts of this clone. The chain is built from TRBV30 and TRBJ1-2; tentatively, D is TRBD1 (5 bases). There are 13 residues in the CDR3. Per germline, CDR1 GTSNPN and CDR2 SVGIG (reference sequence). V was clipped by 2 bases and J by 7 bases, with 14 bases between them. The CDR3 nucleotides read TGTGCCTGGAGTCCACGGGGCGGGGTTGGCTACACCTTC. It codes for CAWSPRGGVGYTF.

V and J are TRBV6-5 and TRBJ2-5; D may be TRBD2 (6 bases). The CDR3 spans 15 residues. Germline V CDR1 and CDR2: MNHEY, SVGAGI. With 8 bases removed from V and 2 bases from J, the gap between germline ends came to 18 bases. The CDR3 reads CASLPLGLAQETQYF. The CDR3 DNA reads TGTGCCAGCCTCCCTTTAGGGCTAGCGCAAGAGACCCAGTACTTC.

The chain combines TRBV3-1 (or the pseudogene TRBV3-2) with TRBJ1-2; 7 nucleotides agree with TRBD1. The CDR3 extends over 12 amino acids. Per the germline V gene, CDR1 is LGHDT and CDR2 is YNNKEL (reference sequence). The CDR3 spells CVTSPGGYGYTF. The CDR3 bases are TGTGTCACTTCGCCAGGGGGATATGGCTACACCTTC.

The genes are TRBV18 and TRBJ2-2; 8 bases agree with TRBD2. V was pared by 1 base and J by 4 bases, with 2 bases of the junction left unmatched. Germline V gene lookup returns CDR1 KGHSH and CDR2 LQKENI. CDR3 size: 15 residues. The CDR3: CASSPRREGTGELFF. For the CDR3, the DNA is TGTGCCAGCTCACCACGACGGGAGGGCACCGGGGAGCTGTTTTTT.

The chain employs TRBV15 and TRBJ2-3, with TRBD2 matching over 9 bases. V trimming: 0 bases; J trimming: 2 bases; junction bases outside the gene matches: 6. The CDR3 runs 17 residues. In germline, CDR1 is LNHNV, CDR2 YYDKDF (reference sequence). In DNA, the CDR3 is TGTGCCACCAGCAGAGATTTCCTAGCGGGGAACACAGATACGCAGTATTTT. Translating gives CATSRDFLAGNTDTQYF.

This chain connects TRBV5-1 to TRBJ1-3, with 11 bases that match TRBD1. J gave up 3 bases and V 4 bases, and 9 bases lay outside the gene matches. The CDR3 is made up of 17 amino acids. Germline V gene data show CDR1 as SGHRS and CDR2 as YFSETQ. This chain's CDR3 is CASSRGQGGADGNTIYF. CDR3 nucleotide sequence: TGCGCCAGCAGCCGGGGACAGGGGGGAGCTGATGGAAACACCATATATTTT.

The rearrangement joins TRBV29-1 to TRBJ2-3, with D unclear. The CDR3 spans 11 residues. V was trimmed by 4 bases and J by 6 bases, leaving 8 bases between them. Germline V gene sequence: CDR1 SQVTM, CDR2 ANQGSEA. CDR3 protein: CSVGSGDTQYF. The CDR3 DNA is TGCAGCGTTGGATCCGGGGATACGCAGTATTTT.

V is TRBV6-5 and J is TRBJ2-1, with D possibly being TRBD2 (6 bases). The CDR3 is 15 residues long. V was shortened by 1 base and J by 7 bases, with 14 bases between the two germline ends. Per germline, CDR1 MNHEY and CDR2 SVGAGI. Here the CDR3 DNA reads TGTGCCAGCAGTTACTTCCCTCGGGGGACGAATGAGCAGTTCTTC. Translating it yields CASSYFPRGTNEQFF.

The rearrangement links TRBV7-9 to TRBJ2-2; tentative D call: TRBD1 (5 bases). CDR3 length equals 14 residues. The germline CDR1 and CDR2 sequences are SEHNR and FQNEAQ (reference sequence). V shed 2 bases and J shed 5 bases, with 9 bases lying between them. Here the CDR3 DNA reads TGTGCCAGCAGCTTATTGGCAGGGACCGGGGAGCTGTTTTTT. It codes for CASSLLAGTGELFF.